This T cell receptor (beta chain) was captured by sequencing in a study of blood T cell repertoires in COVID-19. At the level of the study: Specimens from acute and convalescent COVID-19 originated in the United States, Italy and Spain. PBMCs, B-cell-depleted T cells, or T cells were the source of the cDNA or gDNA that made up the material.

Measured with immunoSEQ multiplex PCR; TCRdb has only the in-frame clones, and not every one. The table shows 150,000 to 200,000 clones, with around four fifths occurring only once. Germline CDR1 and CDR2: MDHEN and SYDVKM. The CDR3 is made up of 18 amino acids. V lost 6 bases, J lost 1 base, and 16 bases stayed unmatched. The TCR comes from a woman at least 80 years old with acute or convalescent COVID-19. The chain carries TRBV28 and TRBJ2-7, with TRBD2 identical over 9 bases. The material sequenced was peripheral blood. The CDR3 sequence: CASRSILLAGNPSYEQYF. As DNA, the CDR3 is TGTGCCAGCAGATCTATCCTGCTAGCGGGAAACCCATCCTACGAGCAGTACTTC.